This T cell receptor beta chain was found in a study of cytomegalovirus exposure and HLA in healthy donors. In germline, CDR1 is SGHDT, CDR2 YYEEEE. The J segment lost 7 bases and the V segment lost 4 bases, leaving 5 bases of the junction unmatched. The CDR3 extends over 15 amino acids. It was with 60 Vbeta and 13 Jbeta primers that the PCR ran. Method: immunoSEQ multiplex PCR; TCRdb's copy keeps in-frame clones and lacks some. The sample consists of fewer than 200,000 clones, 60% to 80% of them appearing once. Study conclusions and caveats: Cytomegalovirus-associated status was assigned to approximately 160 TCR beta chains. Being productive about 87% or about 30% of the time was typical of most TCR beta V segments in an earlier analysis. The Asian-associated ancestry cluster reportedly had fewer N-insertions than the roughly 670-donor mean in a later analysis.

A few counts support this clone. The antigen remains unidentified. The sequencing sample was made of PBMCs. J is TRBJ2-2 and V is TRBV5-6, with TRBD2 matching over 12 bases. This receptor was identified in a woman in her forties in good health and CMV-seropositive. The CDR3 DNA reads TGTGCCAGCAGCCCTGGACTAGCGGGGCACGGGGAGCTGTTTTTT. Residues: CASSPGLAGHGELFF.